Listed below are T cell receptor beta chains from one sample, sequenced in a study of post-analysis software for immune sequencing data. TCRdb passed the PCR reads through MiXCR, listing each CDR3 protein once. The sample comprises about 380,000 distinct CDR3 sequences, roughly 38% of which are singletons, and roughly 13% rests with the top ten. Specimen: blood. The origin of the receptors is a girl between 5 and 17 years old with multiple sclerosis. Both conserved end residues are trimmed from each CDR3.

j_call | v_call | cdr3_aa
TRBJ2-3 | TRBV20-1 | SASQTDTQY
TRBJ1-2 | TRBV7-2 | ASSTSMGTYYGYT
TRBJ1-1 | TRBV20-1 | SARETPSNTEAF
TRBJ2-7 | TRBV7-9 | ASSLAQGVIYEQY
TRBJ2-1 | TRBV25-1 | ASSESGDPYNEQF
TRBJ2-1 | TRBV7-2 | ASSSDRDNEQF
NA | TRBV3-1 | ASNQVDSYEQY
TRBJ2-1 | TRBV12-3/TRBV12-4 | ASCRAGAPRGDHNEQF
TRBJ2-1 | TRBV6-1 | ASSQQSGRMSSYNEQF
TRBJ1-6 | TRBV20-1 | SARGTSYSPLH
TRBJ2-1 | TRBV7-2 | ASSLAQGQF
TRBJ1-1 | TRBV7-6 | ASSLEGGAADTGAF
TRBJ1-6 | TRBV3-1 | ASSQDVQPNSPPH
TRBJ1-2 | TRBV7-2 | ASSGDRGYGYT
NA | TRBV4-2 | ASSQGPRGLAYEQY
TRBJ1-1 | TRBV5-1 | ASREGLGHTEAF
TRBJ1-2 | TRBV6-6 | ASQSSRGMNYGYT
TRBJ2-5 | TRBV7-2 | ASSHPGRGETQY
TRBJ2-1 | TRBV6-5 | ASSPSLSYNEQF
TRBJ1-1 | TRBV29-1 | SGIRDRDTNTEAF
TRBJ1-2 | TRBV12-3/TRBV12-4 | ADKLSGGNDGYT
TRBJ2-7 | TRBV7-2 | ASSLVGDSHEQY
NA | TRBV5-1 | VSSSGTSGGAGTETQY
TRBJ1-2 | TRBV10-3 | AISGPGNYGYT
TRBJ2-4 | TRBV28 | ASSTRGPLPIQY
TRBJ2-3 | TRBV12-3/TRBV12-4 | ASSLAGTGGYTQY
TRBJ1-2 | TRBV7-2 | ASSLDQFYGYT
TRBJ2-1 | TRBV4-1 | ASSRTQGDEQF
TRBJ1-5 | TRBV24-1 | ATSHRFSDQPQH
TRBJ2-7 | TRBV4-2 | ASSRVGQAYEQY
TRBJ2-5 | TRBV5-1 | ASTAGGLQETQY
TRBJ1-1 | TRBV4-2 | ASSQETRGTEAF
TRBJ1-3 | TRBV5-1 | ASSLGPTEGNTTY